This TCR beta chain was captured by sequencing in a study of tumor and adjacent non-tumor tissue in lung cancer. Overall study context: Aged about 30 to 85 years, patients included roughly eleven men and five or six women with stage I to III disease. On average, productive TCRbeta reads reached about 4.4 million per sample. Study observations and caveats: Tumor TCR diversity, when higher, was linked to shorter survival. TCR diversity was significantly greater in tumor than normal lung tissue.

This sample's RNA came from whole unsorted tissue. The library came from three nested PCR rounds adapted from ARM-PCR protocols. A single record per CDR3 protein comes from TCRdb applying MiXCR to the multiplex PCR reads. Of 65,000 to 90,000 distinct CDR3 sequences listed, approximately 71% are singletons. About this clonotype: What it binds is not known.

The TCR was taken from a woman between 65 and 79 years old with non-small cell lung cancer. Sequenced: lung tumor tissue.

In nucleotides, the CDR3 is TGTGCCAGCAGCCAAGAATGGACTAGCGGGAGAAGGGGTGCCTCTTTCGTTACGCAGTATTTT. This gives the protein CASSQEWTSGRRGASFVTQYF. The chain couples TRBV4-2 to TRBJ2-3; 13 bases map to TRBD2. CDR3 size: 21 residues. Looked up from germline, CDR1 is LGHNA and CDR2 is YNFKEQ. Unmatched junction bases numbered 20, after V lost 0 bases and J lost 8 bases.